The clone carrying this TCR beta chain was detected only once. As yet, its antigen is unknown. The entry originates in a study of cytomegalovirus exposure and HLA in healthy donors. Whole-study results and caveats: TCR beta chains numbering some 160 were designated cytomegalovirus-associated. Analysis performed later showed TCR beta chains linked to HLA being more clonally expanded than equally common others. Presence/absence analyses took donor sequencing depth as roughly uniform.

A multiplex PCR was run with 60 Vbeta primers and 13 Jbeta primers. Sequencing used immunoSEQ multiplex PCR; TCRdb keeps in-frame clones, though not all of them. The sample holds about 160,000 clones, about four fifths seen once. The donors, nominally healthy at sampling, likely had unrecorded immune exposures. Trimming at V came to 0 bases and at J to 0 bases, leaving 5 bases not matched to a gene. Germline CDR1 SGHRS, CDR2 YFSETQ. This CDR3 has 16 residues. This clonotype originated in a male donor in good health and CMV-seropositive. Sequencing input: PBMCs. V usage is TRBV5-1 and J usage is TRBJ2-7; 8 nucleotides agree with TRBD2. CDR3 DNA sequence: TGCGCCAGCAGCTTGGAGAGCGGGGGTTTCTCCTACGAGCAGTACTTC. Residues: CASSLESGGFSYEQYF.